This T cell receptor (beta chain) appears in the sequencing data of a study of CD8+CD57+ T cells in acquired aplastic anemia. Germline trimming cut 2 bases from V and 3 bases from J; bases unmatched to any gene: 5. Germline V gene lookup returns CDR1 LNHNV and CDR2 YYDKDF (reference sequence). The CDR3 spans 15 residues. Selection for sequencing was limited to patients who had shown CD8+CD57+ cell expansion by flow cytometry. Blood came from patients not yet given any therapy. This clonotype appeared many times. Genomic DNA, the template, was used for profiling of the TCR beta VDJ and CDR3. TCRdb reprocessed the reads via MiXCR and lists one record per CDR3 protein. The data contain under 200,000 distinct CDR3 sequences, 48% of them seen just once; the ten biggest clones take up about 1.8%.

The TCR sequence derives from a human donor with aplastic anemia. The sample comprised sorted CD4+, CD8+, or CD8+CD57+ T cells (not recorded which) from PBMCs. The V gene is TRBV15, the J gene TRBJ1-2; 8 bases line up with TRBD1. This chain's CDR3 is CATSRRQGTHYGYTF. In DNA form, the CDR3 reads TGTGCCACCAGCAGACGACAGGGGACACACTATGGCTACACCTTC. The variable domain in full, completed from reference TRBV15 and TRBJ1-2, reads DAMVIQNPRYQVTQFGKPVTLSCSQTLNHNVMYWYQQKSSQAPKLLFHYYDKDFNNEADTPDNFQSRRPNTSFCFLDIRSPGLGDTAMYLCATSRRQGTHYGYTFGSGTRLTVV.